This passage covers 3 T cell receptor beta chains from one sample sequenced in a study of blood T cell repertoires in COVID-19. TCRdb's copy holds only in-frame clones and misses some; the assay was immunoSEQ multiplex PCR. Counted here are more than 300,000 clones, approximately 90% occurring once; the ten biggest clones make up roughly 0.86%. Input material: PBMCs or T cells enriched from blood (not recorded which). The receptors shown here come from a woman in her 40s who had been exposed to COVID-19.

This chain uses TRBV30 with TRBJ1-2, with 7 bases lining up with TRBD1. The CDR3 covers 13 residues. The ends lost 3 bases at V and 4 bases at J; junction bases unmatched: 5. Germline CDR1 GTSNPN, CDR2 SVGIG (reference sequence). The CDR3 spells CAWRLGTAYGYTF. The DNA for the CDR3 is TGTGCCTGGAGGCTCGGGACAGCCTATGGCTACACCTTC.

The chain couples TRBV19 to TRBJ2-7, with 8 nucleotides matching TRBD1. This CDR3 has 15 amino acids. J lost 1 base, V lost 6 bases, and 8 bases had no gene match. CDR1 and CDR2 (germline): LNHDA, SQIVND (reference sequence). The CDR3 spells CASSTTGDGSYEQYF. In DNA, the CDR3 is TGTGCCAGTAGCACGACAGGGGATGGGTCCTACGAGCAGTACTTC.

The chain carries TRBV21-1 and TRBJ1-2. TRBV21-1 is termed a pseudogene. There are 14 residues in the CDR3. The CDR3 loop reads CASSTGSKTGGYTF. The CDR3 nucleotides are TGTGCCAGCAGCACCGGCAGCAAAACGGGGGGCTACACCTTC.